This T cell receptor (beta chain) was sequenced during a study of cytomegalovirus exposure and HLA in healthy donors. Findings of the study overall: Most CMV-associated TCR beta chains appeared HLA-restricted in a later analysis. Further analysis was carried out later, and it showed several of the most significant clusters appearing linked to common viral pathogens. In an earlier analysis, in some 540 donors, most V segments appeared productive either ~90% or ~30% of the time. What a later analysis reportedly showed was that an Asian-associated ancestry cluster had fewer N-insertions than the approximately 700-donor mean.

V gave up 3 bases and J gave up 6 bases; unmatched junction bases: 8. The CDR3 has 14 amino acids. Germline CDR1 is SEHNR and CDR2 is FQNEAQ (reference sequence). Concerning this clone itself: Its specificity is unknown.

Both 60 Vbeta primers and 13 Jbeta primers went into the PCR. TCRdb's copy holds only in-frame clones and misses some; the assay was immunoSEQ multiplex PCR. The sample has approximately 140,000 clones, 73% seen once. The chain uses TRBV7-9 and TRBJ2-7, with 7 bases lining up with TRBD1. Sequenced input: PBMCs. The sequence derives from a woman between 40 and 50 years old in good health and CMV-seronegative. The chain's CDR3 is CASSLVAGGTEQYF. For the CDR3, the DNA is TGTGCCAGCAGCTTGGTGGCAGGGGGTACCGAGCAGTACTTC.